The 29 T cell receptor beta chains reported below all come from one sample, sequenced in a study of T-cell reconstitution after alpha-beta-depleted transplantation in children. Researchers prepared the TCRbeta library using unique molecular identifiers, the study reports. TCRdb processed the PCR reads anew with MiXCR; each CDR3 protein has one entry. The table shows about 980,000 distinct CDR3 sequences, with around 30% occurring only once. Specimen: PBMCs, mostly from graft donor cells, collected 360 days after TCRalphabeta/CD19-depleted stem cell transplant. These receptors were taken from a boy under two years old who had a stem cell transplant for SCID, so the T cells may come from the graft donor.

The V gene is TRBV7-8, the J gene TRBJ2-3, with a possible D match to TRBD2 (6 bases). The CDR3 is made up of 15 amino acids. Germline V CDR1 and CDR2: SGHVS, FQNEAQ. Deletions cut 5 bases from V and 6 bases from J, with 18 bases between. For the CDR3, the DNA is TGTGCCAGCAGCGCGGGACGTACGTTCTGGGATACGCAGTATTTT. It translates to CASSAGRTFWDTQYF.

This clonotype was found a few times. The chain uses TRBV12-3 or TRBV12-4 and TRBJ2-1, with D perhaps matching TRBD1 or TRBD2 (5 bases each). The CDR3 loop spans 15 amino acids. V lost 7 bases and J lost 7, with 20 bases in between. Here the CDR3 reads CASIPFWGIENEQFF. CDR3 coding DNA: TGTGCCAGCATTCCTTTCTGGGGGATTGAGAATGAGCAGTTCTTC.

The chain couples TRBV5-1 to TRBJ2-2, with D perhaps being TRBD1 or TRBD2 (6 bases each). CDR1 and CDR2 from the germline V gene are SGHRS and YFSETQ. This CDR3 contains 20 residues. V lost 4 bases, J lost 0 bases, and 25 bases lay in between. The DNA for the CDR3 is TGCGCCAGCAGCGGGGGGCCCGGGGCGCCGCGGCATTCGAACACCGGGGAGCTGTTTTTT. This gives the protein CASSGGPGAPRHSNTGELFF.

The CDR3 region is CASTKNRGCNNEQFF. The CDR3 DNA reads TGTGCCAGCACCAAAAACAGGGGGTGTAACAATGAGCAGTTCTTC. This sequence joins TRBV7-7 and TRBJ2-1; 8 bases align to TRBD1. Germline V CDR1 and CDR2: SSHAT, FNYEAQ (reference sequence). CDR3 length equals 15 residues. Trimming took 7 bases from V and 5 from J; bases not matched to a gene: 10.

This clonotype was counted a single time. V usage is TRBV19 and J usage is TRBJ2-7; D remains unclear. V gave up 3 bases and J gave up 0 bases, with 15 bases separating them. Germline-derived CDR1 and CDR2 are LNHDA and SQIVND (reference sequence). The CDR3 is 16 amino acids. DNA of the CDR3: TGTGCCAGTAGTATCGTCACGACCTATAGCTCCTACGAGCAGTACTTC. It is translated as CASSIVTTYSSYEQYF.

This clonotype was recorded a few times. This sequence joins TRBV12-3 or TRBV12-4 and TRBJ1-1, with 8 bases matching TRBD1. The CDR3 is 14 residues long. Losses at the gene ends were 5 bases for V and 3 bases for J; bases not matched to a gene: 5. The CDR3 loop reads CASSPTGVDTEAFF. The CDR3 bases are TGTGCCAGCAGTCCGACAGGGGTTGACACTGAAGCTTTCTTT.

In its sample, this clonotype was seen a few times. V usage is TRBV5-1 and J usage is TRBJ2-7; TRBD1 might be the D (5 bases). This CDR3 contains 15 residues. CDR1 is SGHRS, CDR2 YFSETQ, per germline. V lost 1 base to trimming and J lost 0 bases, with 11 bases between them. DNA for the CDR3: TGCGCCAGCAGCTTGTTGCAGGGAAGCTCCTACGAGCAGTACTTC. Its protein is CASSLLQGSSYEQYF.

This clonotype was counted between two and nine times. This chain uses TRBV12-3 or TRBV12-4 with TRBJ2-3; unclear D gene. This CDR3 contains 13 residues. V was cut by 4 bases and J by 9 bases, with 14 bases left in between. The CDR3 region is CASSSGGLGTQYF. The DNA for the CDR3 is TGTGCCAGCAGTTCCGGCGGTCTGGGGACGCAGTATTTT.

This clonotype was picked up a small number of times. The chain links TRBV5-5 to TRBJ2-3; D is tentatively TRBD1 or TRBD2 (5 bases each). The germline gives CDR1 SGHKS, CDR2 YYEKEE (reference sequence). V was clipped by 7 bases and J by 6 bases, with 24 bases between them. CDR3 length: 16 residues. Here the CDR3 reads CASDITGRPFRDTQYF. In DNA, the CDR3 is TGTGCCAGCGACATCACGGGACGCCCTTTTAGGGATACGCAGTATTTT. Combining the CDR3 with reference TRBV5-5 and TRBJ2-3 gives the whole variable domain DAGVTQSPTHLIKTRGQQVTLRCSPISGHKSVSWYQQVLGQGPQFIFQYYEKEERGRGNFPDRFSARQFPNYSSELNVNALLLGDSALYLCASDITGRPFRDTQYFGPGTRLTVL.

This chain connects TRBV20-1 to TRBJ2-1, with 11 bases lining up with TRBD2. V lost 3 bases and J lost 2; bases outside the gene matches: 18. The CDR3 contains 20 residues. CDR1 is DFQATT, CDR2 SNEGSKA, per germline (reference sequence). Written as DNA, the CDR3 is TGCAGTGCTAGGAAGATTCCGACTAGCGGGGCCCTCAACACCTACAATGAGCAGTTCTTC. This translates into CSARKIPTSGALNTYNEQFF.

This clonotype was seen a few times. J is TRBJ2-7 and V is TRBV20-1, with D tentatively TRBD2 (5 bases). Germline V gives CDR1 DFQATT, CDR2 SNEGSKA (reference sequence). CDR3 length: 14 residues. Trimming removed 3 bases at V and 3 bases at J, with 15 bases between. CDR3 nucleotide sequence: TGCAGTGCTAGGGACTCAAGGAGCCTCTACGAGCAGTACTTC. The encoded protein is CSARDSRSLYEQYF.

At least ten counts were recorded for this clonotype. The J gene is TRBJ2-5, the V gene TRBV27, with 8 bases that match TRBD1. Germline CDR1 is MNHEY and CDR2 is SMNVEV (reference sequence). The CDR3 has 14 amino acids. V lost 4 bases and J lost 5; bases outside the gene matches: 6. Here the CDR3 DNA reads TGTGCCAGCAGTTCTACAGGGGGTGGTGAGACCCAGTACTTC. It codes for CASSSTGGGETQYF.

The chain has TRBV29-1 and TRBJ2-3; 10 nucleotides align to TRBD2. Unmatched junction bases numbered 7, after V lost 7 bases and J lost 3 bases. Germline loops: CDR1 SQVTM, CDR2 ANQGSEA. CDR3 length equals 14 residues. The CDR3: CSAPPSGGTDTQYF. In DNA, the CDR3 is TGCAGCGCCCCCCCTAGCGGGGGTACAGATACGCAGTATTTT.

The rearrangement joins TRBV12-3 or TRBV12-4 to TRBJ1-5; 7 bases fit TRBD1. Trimming removed 8 bases from V and 7 bases from J; junction bases left unmatched: 11. This CDR3 has 14 residues. The CDR3 DNA reads as TGTGCCAGCGCCCACAGGGGAATCGTGCAGCCCCAGCATTTT. Amino acid sequence: CASAHRGIVQPQHF.

This clonotype was observed once. The chain employs TRBV12-3 or TRBV12-4 and TRBJ1-1; D uncertain. The CDR3 is 17 residues long. With 2 bases removed from V and 0 bases from J, the gap between germline ends came to 16 bases. The CDR3 DNA reads TGTGCCAGCAGTTTATCCTTTTTTGGTTTTCTGAACACTGAAGCTTTCTTT. Its translation is CASSLSFFGFLNTEAFF.

This clonotype has just a few counts. The V gene is TRBV19, the J gene TRBJ1-1, with a tentative D call TRBD1 (5 bases). Germline lookup yields CDR1 LNHDA and CDR2 SQIVND (reference sequence). The CDR3 extends over 16 amino acids. V lost 1 base, J lost 1 base, and 13 bases lay in between. The DNA for the CDR3 is TGTGCCAGTAGTATAGGTACAAGGACAAAGAACACTGAAGCTTTCTTT. Translation: CASSIGTRTKNTEAFF. Supplemented by reference TRBV19 and TRBJ1-1, the full variable domain reads DGGITQSPKYLFRKEGQNVTLSCEQNLNHDAMYWYRQDPGQGLRLIYYSQIVNDFQKGDIAEGYSVSREKKESFPLTVTSAQKNPTAFYLCASSIGTRTKNTEAFFGQGTRLTVV.

In its sample, this clonotype was seen a few times. The J gene is TRBJ1-6, the V gene TRBV5-1; D ambiguous. V was trimmed by 1 base and J by 6 bases, leaving 5 bases between them. Germline loops: CDR1 SGHRS, CDR2 YFSETQ. The CDR3 consists of 13 residues. The CDR3 spells CASSLTANSPLHF. The DNA of the CDR3 is TGCGCCAGCAGCTTGACGGCTAATTCACCCCTCCACTTT.

The chain employs TRBV20-1 and TRBJ1-1, with 7 bases identical to TRBD1. Losses at the gene ends were 0 bases for V and 6 bases for J; bases not matched to a gene: 19. In germline, CDR1 is DFQATT, CDR2 SNEGSKA (reference sequence). There are 18 residues in the CDR3. In DNA form, the CDR3 reads TGCAGTGCTAGAGATCGGGAGGGGTGGAAGGGGGCGTTCTCTGAAGCTTTCTTT. This codes for CSARDREGWKGAFSEAFF.

This clonotype was observed a few times. This rearrangement joins TRBV2 to TRBJ2-1; D call uncertain. From germline, CDR1 is SNHLY and CDR2 FYNNEI. V dropped 5 bases and J dropped 6 bases, with 8 bases sitting between them. The CDR3 has 12 residues. The CDR3 nucleotides read TGTGCCAGCAGTCCCATCGGCAATGAGCAGTTCTTC. As protein: CASSPIGNEQFF.

This clonotype has only a few counts. V and J are TRBV20-1 and TRBJ2-6; TRBD1 might be the D (5 bases). The CDR3 extends over 17 amino acids. Looked up from germline, CDR1 is DFQATT and CDR2 is SNEGSKA (reference sequence). V lost 0 bases to trimming and J lost 0 bases, with 12 bases between them. The CDR3 region has the DNA TGCAGTGCTAGAGATTTCGTGGGGCTCTCTGGGGCCAACGTCCTGACTTTC. It is translated as CSARDFVGLSGANVLTF.

This clonotype occurred a few times. This sequence joins TRBV12-3 or TRBV12-4 and TRBJ1-5, with a possible D match to TRBD1 (6 bases). V was clipped by 7 bases and J by 0 bases, with 13 bases between them. The CDR3 contains 15 residues. CDR3 residues: CASNWGGLSNQPQHF. The CDR3 nucleotides are TGTGCCAGCAACTGGGGGGGGCTTAGCAATCAGCCCCAGCATTTT.

The genes are TRBV12-3 or TRBV12-4 and TRBJ2-7, with D unresolved. V dropped 4 bases and J dropped 4 bases, with 11 bases sitting between them. The CDR3 covers 13 residues. The DNA for the CDR3 is TGTGCCAGCAGTTCAGACGACCAGTACGAGCAGTACTTC. Encoded protein: CASSSDDQYEQYF.

In its sample, this clonotype was seen a few times. The chain links TRBV12-3 or TRBV12-4 to TRBJ2-2, with TRBD2 as a possible D gene (5 bases). The CDR3 is made up of 16 amino acids. V was shortened by 3 bases and J by 5 bases, with 16 bases between the two germline ends. The CDR3 sequence: CASSFSTNRGTGELFF. CDR3 coding DNA: TGTGCCAGCAGTTTTTCGACCAACCGGGGAACCGGGGAGCTGTTTTTT.

This clonotype was seen a handful of times. The chain joins TRBV6-2 or TRBV6-3 to TRBJ2-1; D unresolved. CDR1 is MNHEY and CDR2 is SVGEGT in the germline V gene. The CDR3 extends over 12 amino acids. Trimming removed 5 bases at V and 7 bases at J, with 9 bases between. The chain's CDR3 is CASSRTRNEQFF. The DNA of the CDR3 is TGTGCCAGCAGTAGGACCCGAAATGAGCAGTTCTTC.

The chain recombines TRBV12-3 or TRBV12-4 with TRBJ2-4, with 8 positions matching TRBD2. Germline trimming cut 6 bases from V and 8 bases from J; bases unmatched to any gene: 6. This CDR3 spans 13 amino acids. The CDR3 region has the DNA TGTGCCAGCAGCGTAGCGGGGCCGGACATTCAGTACTTC. Translating it yields CASSVAGPDIQYF.

In its sample, this clonotype was seen many times. The chain links TRBV5-1 to TRBJ2-2; perhaps TRBD1 as D (6 bases). The CDR3 has 14 residues. V lost 4 bases and J lost 7, with 14 bases in between. From germline, CDR1 is SGHRS and CDR2 YFSETQ. The CDR3 coding sequence is TGCGCCAGCAGCGTCCAGCAGGGGAGCGGGGAGCTGTTTTTT. Amino acids: CASSVQQGSGELFF.

This clonotype was counted between two and nine times. V and J are TRBV7-8 and TRBJ2-7; TRBD1 or TRBD2 may be the D gene (5 bases each). Germline V lookup: CDR1 SGHVS, CDR2 FQNEAQ. V lost 3 bases and J lost 0, with 15 bases in between. The CDR3 loop spans 16 amino acids. CDR3 protein: CASSFEAGTSSYEQYF. The CDR3 DNA follows: TGTGCCAGCAGCTTCGAGGCAGGGACGAGCTCCTACGAGCAGTACTTC.

The gene calls are TRBV27 and TRBJ2-1; D is possibly TRBD1 or TRBD2 (5 bases each). CDR1 is MNHEY, CDR2 SMNVEV, per germline (reference sequence). V lost 3 bases and J lost 11, with 17 bases in between. The CDR3 is 14 residues long. This CDR3 reads CASSFSATGTQQFF. The CDR3, as DNA: TGTGCCAGCAGTTTCTCCGCCACCGGGACGCAGCAGTTCTTC.

This clonotype was counted only a few times. The chain links TRBV20-1 to TRBJ2-1; TRBD1 matches 10 bases. The V segment lost 5 bases and the J segment 8 bases; nucleotides outside the gene matches: 6. The CDR3 runs to 13 residues. In germline, CDR1 is DFQATT, CDR2 SNEGSKA (reference sequence). CDR3 sequence: CSALGQGRHEQFF. Written as DNA, the CDR3 is TGCAGTGCTTTGGGACAGGGGCGGCATGAGCAGTTCTTC.